This is a list of T cell receptor beta chains from one sample in a study of beta chain features in type 1 diabetes. Generated by immunoSEQ multiplex PCR, the TCRdb table keeps only in-frame clones and is missing some. This sample carries over 200,000 clones, under 13% of them seen once, and the ten largest clones take 0.017%. The sequencing input was naive CD4+ T cells from blood. The receptors shown here come from a man under 40 with type 1 diabetes. CDR3s include the opening cysteine and the closing phenylalanine or tryptophan. The order of the fields is J gene, V gene, CDR3 protein.

TRBJ2-2	TRBV18	CASSPWTSGLNTGELFF
TRBJ2-3	TRBV30	CAWSVLGTQYF
TRBJ1-4	TRBV29-1	CSVEGGQRGKLFF
TRBJ2-1	TRBV2	CASIRLAGAHEQFF
TRBJ2-7	TRBV27	CASSSGTGGFEQYF
TRBJ2-1	TRBV29-1	CSVVPPRGEQFF
TRBJ2-7	TRBV7-2	CASSQEPGGYEQYF
TRBJ1-1	TRBV29-1	CSVEVGRGTEAFF
TRBJ2-7	TRBV28	CASSQRGYEQYF
TRBJ2-7	TRBV5-1	CATRSTGQGREQYF
TRBJ2-1	TRBV19	CASSGTSGGYNEQFF
TRBJ2-2	TRBV5-6	CAIGTPDTGELFF
TRBJ2-5	TRBV27	CPRLGHPATQYF
TRBJ2-1	TRBV18	CASSPGQPTLGNEQFF
TRBJ1-5	TRBV5-1	CASRQGQGLGPQHF
TRBJ2-2	TRBV6-6	CASSYTGIGELFF
TRBJ2-3	TRBV2	CASRSRLASTDTQYF
TRBJ1-5	TRBV28	CASSSSGQGDQPQHF
TRBJ2-5	TRBV5-1	CASSLAGKETQYF
TRBJ1-1	TRBV30	CAWEKQPGNTEAFF
TRBJ2-2	TRBV4-2	CASSQGQGSGELFF
TRBJ2-5	TRBV7-2	CASSLVWQGETQYF
TRBJ2-1	TRBV18	CASSPTVPGFNEQFF
TRBJ2-3	TRBV4-3	CASSQLWPPDTQYF
TRBJ2-4	TRBV19	CASSMNDRNIQYF
TRBJ2-5	TRBV10-3	CAMSSGGAVETQYF
TRBJ1-1	TRBV5-6	CASSPAGDREAFF
TRBJ2-1	TRBV15	CATSRDGSNSYNEQFF
TRBJ2-1	TRBV5-5	CASSLTSAYNEQFF
TRBJ2-3	TRBV2	CASSEFRGRSTDTQYF
TRBJ2-3	TRBV5-1	CASSLDNRLAGTDTQYF
TRBJ2-7	TRBV5-4	CASSLPDRATYEQYF
TRBJ2-5	TRBV5-1	CASSLAGTRQETQYF
TRBJ2-7	TRBV10-3	CAISESGGEQYF
TRBJ2-3	TRBV27	CASRPGQGLGTQYF
TRBJ1-2	TRBV9	CASSVNRGGYTF
TRBJ1-2	TRBV5-8	CASSLAGTGYGYTF
TRBJ2-5	TRBV28	CASTSKETQYF
TRBJ2-5	TRBV2	CASARDSQETQYF
TRBJ2-7	TRBV6-5	CASSSGQETYEQYF
TRBJ2-3	TRBV27	CAIHGTQNPDTQYF
TRBJ2-5	TRBV2	CASTTLETQYF
TRBJ2-5	TRBV18	CASSPDRRETQYF
TRBJ2-5	TRBV5-6	CASSSSKGRETQYF
TRBJ2-7	TRBV7-9	CASSSIQATGFYEQYF
TRBJ2-3	TRBV5-5	CASSLEQGTDTQYF
TRBJ2-1	TRBV14	CASSQDRRGGAFEQFF
TRBJ2-4	TRBV6-5	CASSYGPGTGKNIQYF